The rows below give T cell receptor beta chains drawn from one sample of a study of blood T cell repertoires in COVID-19. Produced via immunoSEQ multiplex PCR; TCRdb's table is partial and in-frame only. The data show more than 250,000 clones, over 75% seen once. Specimen: peripheral blood. These TCRs come from a man aged 50 to 59 with active or convalescent COVID-19. CDR3s include the opening cysteine and the closing phenylalanine or tryptophan.

v_gene: TRBV9; CDR3aa: CASSPTSGSVNEQFF
v_gene: TRBV5-1; CDR3aa: CASSPQGAERDTQYF
v_gene: TRBV4-1; CDR3aa: CASSTTGNIQYF
v_gene: TRBV18; CDR3aa: CASSLELRTANYGYTF
v_gene: TRBV2; CDR3aa: CASSVGTGYYEQYF
v_gene: TRBV15; CDR3aa: CATSRVAGGYYEQYF
v_gene: TRBV6-5; CDR3aa: CASRRQGRHTEAFF
v_gene: TRBV5-4; CDR3aa: CASSAGTASRGNEQFF
v_gene: TRBV7-3; CDR3aa: CASSFTGGMTDTQYF
v_gene: TRBV7-3; CDR3aa: CASSSQTTDTQYF
v_gene: TRBV6-5; CDR3aa: CASEGTNYGYTF
v_gene: TRBV19; CDR3aa: CASSILASGQGISNYGYTF
v_gene: TRBV4-1; CDR3aa: CASSHPSGRGLYNEQFF
v_gene: TRBV5-6; CDR3aa: CASSQGVYEQYF
v_gene: TRBV6-5; CDR3aa: CASTGQGKNTIYF
v_gene: TRBV27; CDR3aa: CASSSQTSGRAREQYF
v_gene: TRBV5-1; CDR3aa: CASSLGADQPQHF
v_gene: TRBV7-2; CDR3aa: CASSPEGINTGELFF
v_gene: TRBV2; CDR3aa: CASTGLARNEQFF
v_gene: TRBV5-4; CDR3aa: CASSLVPGGTGNTIYF
v_gene: TRBV3-1/TRBV3-2; CDR3aa: CASSPGSTDKAFF
v_gene: TRBV5-1; CDR3aa: CASSVTGTSNTGELFF
v_gene: TRBV27; CDR3aa: CASRTYRVNEQFF
v_gene: TRBV3-1/TRBV3-2; CDR3aa: CASTDRGGTEAFF
v_gene: TRBV5-1; CDR3aa: CASSLEGQGQSPLHF
v_gene: TRBV5-1; CDR3aa: CASSLETGDLYF
v_gene: TRBV6-6; CDR3aa: CASSQGQAHTDTQYF
v_gene: TRBV9; CDR3aa: CASSAGEGRDTGELFF
v_gene: TRBV27; CDR3aa: CASRGTVAGSSPLHF
v_gene: TRBV5-1; CDR3aa: CVPLDRASTGELFF
v_gene: TRBV19; CDR3aa: CASSTGQGNTEAFF
v_gene: TRBV12-3/TRBV12-4; CDR3aa: CASSLSSGNTIYF
v_gene: TRBV24-1; CDR3aa: CATRRDRLSSYEQYF
v_gene: TRBV20-1; CDR3aa: CSASRPSSYEQYF
v_gene: TRBV7-3; CDR3aa: CASSPGTGSNEQFF
v_gene: TRBV6-5; CDR3aa: CASRVSGFTGELFF
v_gene: TRBV6-2/TRBV6-3; CDR3aa: CASSFSGSPVVEQFF
v_gene: TRBV5-1; CDR3aa: CASSLASSGRNSYEQYF
v_gene: TRBV18; CDR3aa: CASSSHTGGNTEAFF
v_gene: TRBV15; CDR3aa: CATSRDSIWEAFF
v_gene: TRBV27; CDR3aa: CASSGRLAGTYEQYF
v_gene: TRBV6-5; CDR3aa: CASSYLGKRGLTEAFF
v_gene: TRBV5-1; CDR3aa: CASSLGDREGKQPQHF
v_gene: TRBV9; CDR3aa: CASGGDAFSYEQYF
v_gene: TRBV5-1; CDR3aa: CAKDSFVTNEKLFF
v_gene: TRBV30; CDR3aa: CAWSVQGTKGGELFF
v_gene: TRBV5-1; CDR3aa: CASGGAFGYGYTF
v_gene: TRBV9; CDR3aa: CASSVQGTSYEQYF
v_gene: TRBV19; CDR3aa: CASSVTGTGVRNTIYF
v_gene: TRBV30; CDR3aa: CAWSPGGPVGELFF
v_gene: TRBV2; CDR3aa: CAIQMVGTGDSPLHF
v_gene: TRBV29-1; CDR3aa: CSVEGDRGTYEQYF
v_gene: TRBV18; CDR3aa: CASSRQGRYNEQFF
v_gene: TRBV19; CDR3aa: CASSPLGTSGSPYEQYF
v_gene: TRBV7-2; CDR3aa: CASSLQGTASNEKLFF
v_gene: TRBV5-1; CDR3aa: CASSLAGTGPRGEQYF